Listed below are T cell receptor beta chains from one sample, sequenced in a study of beta chain features in type 1 diabetes. Assay: immunoSEQ multiplex PCR; the TCRdb copy retains only in-frame clones and omits some. Of 250,000 to 300,000 clones detected, approximately 8% appear once; the ten largest clones hold roughly 1%. The sequenced sample was central memory CD4+ T cells from blood. The receptors were sampled from a woman aged 18-29 years in good health. Both conserved end residues are part of each CDR3. The order of the fields is clone size, D gene, J gene, V gene, CDR3 protein, CDR3 DNA. The D gene is left open where the match is weak. The listing skips clone size in some rows; elsewhere it reads once, few, many or a size class.

.,.,TRBJ1-2,TRBV30,CAWSVKAAGVYGYTF,TGTGCCTGGAGTGTAAAAGCCGCTGGGGTCTATGGCTACACCTTC
few,.,TRBJ1-2,TRBV7-3,CASSLGVGNYGYTF,TGTGCCAGCAGCTTGGGGGTCGGTAACTATGGCTACACCTTC
.,.,TRBJ2-1,TRBV20-1,CSADYYNEQFF,TGCAGTGCTGATTATTACAATGAGCAGTTCTTC
many,.,TRBJ2-2,TRBV2,CASLWARGSGELFF,TGTGCCAGCCTGTGGGCCAGGGGATCCGGGGAGCTGTTTTTT
.,.,TRBJ1-5,TRBV7-8,CASSFGRGRNQPQHF,TGTGCCAGCAGCTTCGGCCGGGGCCGGAATCAGCCCCAGCATTTT
.,.,TRBJ2-5,TRBV11-2,CASSEGETQYF,TGTGCCAGCAGCGAGGGAGAGACCCAGTACTTC
.,.,TRBJ2-5,TRBV7-2,CASSRAGGTGETQYF,TGTGCCAGCAGCCGCGCTGGCGGGACGGGAGAGACCCAGTACTTC
many,.,TRBJ2-1,TRBV7-7,CASSQGVSYNEQFF,TGTGCCAGCAGCCAAGGGGTATCCTACAATGAGCAGTTCTTC
.,.,TRBJ2-3,TRBV7-2,CASSLYPTDTQYF,TGTGCCAGCAGCTTATACCCTACAGATACGCAGTATTTT
.,.,TRBJ1-2,TRBV29-1,CSLRDWGRVDGYTF,TGCAGCCTCCGGGATTGGGGGCGGGTGGATGGCTACACCTTC
.,.,TRBJ2-3,TRBV7-9,CASSPSGADTQYF,TGTGCCAGCAGCCCGAGTGGGGCGGATACGCAGTATTTT
.,.,TRBJ1-6,TRBV15,CATSERNSPLHF,TGTGCCACCAGCGAGAGGAATTCACCCCTCCACTTT
.,.,TRBJ2-5,TRBV7-9,CASSLGQVGGETQYF,TGTGCCAGCAGCTTAGGGCAGGTGGGAGGAGAGACCCAGTACTTC
few,.,TRBJ1-6,TRBV5-1,CASSLEGQGGYNSPLHF,TGCGCCAGCAGCTTGGAGGGTCAGGGCGGATATAATTCACCCCTCCACTTT